A single sample is the source of the 31 T cell receptor beta chains below, sequenced in a study of T cells expressing NK-cell markers (dated by TCRdb to 2020 to 2021). To prepare the library, 5' RACE was applied. Sequencing relied on an Illumina HiSeq 2000. One entry per CDR3 protein sequence results from the TCRdb reprocessing of the reads, with DNA left out. This sample's table has entries for 500,000 to 700,000 distinct CDR3 sequences. The top ten hold 3.5% to 4.5% of the sample. The specimen was blood T cells: a sorted CD56 or NKG2C T cell subset, CD4+ or CD8+ T cells, or bulk PBMC T cells (not recorded which). All receptors come from a man younger than 35 in good health. Donor details come from another sample of the same person, matched by shared clones.

The V call is TRBV12-3 or TRBV12-4, the J call TRBJ1-1. The CDR3 spans 14 residues. The CDR3 here is CASSPTGQQSEAFF.

The genes are TRBV27 and TRBJ2-1; TCRdb gives TRBD2 as the D gene, but with no DNA this cannot be confirmed. The germline V gene has CDR1 MNHEY and CDR2 SMNVEV (reference sequence). The CDR3 is made up of 15 amino acids. CDR3 residues: CASSFSGSFGDEQFF.

The V and J genes are TRBV5-1 and TRBJ2-3; TCRdb outputs TRBD2, but without DNA this stays unchecked. Germline CDR1 is SGHRS and CDR2 is YFSETQ. CDR3 length: 16 amino acids. CDR3: CASSRTGTSGTDTQYF.

J is TRBJ2-5 and V is TRBV20-1; TCRdb's D gene call, TRBD2, goes unchecked for lack of DNA. CDR1 and CDR2 (germline): DFQATT, SNEGSKA (reference sequence). The CDR3 is made up of 16 amino acids. CDR3 region: CSAAGLAGGFAETQYF.

The rearrangement joins TRBV28 to TRBJ2-2; TCRdb selects TRBD1, and the lack of DNA leaves this call unchecked. Germline V gives CDR1 MDHEN, CDR2 SYDVKM. The CDR3 length is 16 residues. CDR3: CASSHRDRGIAGELFF.

The chain links TRBV7-3 to TRBJ2-3; TCRdb returns TRBD1, unconfirmable since there is no DNA. CDR1 and CDR2 (germline): SGHTA, FQGTGA. The length of the CDR3 is 15 residues. The CDR3 is CASSAGQGYTDTQYF.

The gene calls are TRBV28 and TRBJ2-1. Germline V gene data show CDR1 as MDHEN and CDR2 as SYDVKM. There are 15 residues in the CDR3. CDR3: CASSFLPSRVGEQFF.

The rearrangement joins TRBV12-3 or TRBV12-4 to TRBJ1-3; TCRdb's assignment of TRBD1 cannot be checked, as there is no DNA. This CDR3 is 17 amino acids long. The CDR3 is CASSPYLGGQGENTIYF.

The chain uses TRBV11-2 and TRBJ2-7; without DNA, the TCRdb call of TRBD1 cannot be checked. The CDR3 totals 16 residues. The germline gives CDR1 SGHAT, CDR2 FQNNGV. This chain's CDR3 is CASSFNYPAIRDEQYF.

J is TRBJ2-1 and V is TRBV4-3; without DNA, the TCRdb call of TRBD2 cannot be checked. The germline gives CDR1 LGHNA, CDR2 YSLEER. CDR3 length equals 16 residues. The CDR3 region is CASSQRTSGRINEQFF.

The chain uses TRBV7-9 and TRBJ2-5; the TCRdb D gene call, TRBD1, has no DNA to confirm it. This CDR3 is built from 14 residues. Germline-derived CDR1 and CDR2 are SEHNR and FQNEAQ (reference sequence). The CDR3 region is CASSSARGIETQYF.

This chain uses TRBV20-1 with TRBJ2-3; checking the TCRdb D call of TRBD1 is not possible without DNA. CDR3 length: 16 residues. CDR1 and CDR2 (germline): DFQATT, SNEGSKA (reference sequence). The CDR3 protein is CSARDHVRGPVDTQYF.

The chain joins TRBV27 to TRBJ2-3; the D gene TCRdb calls, TRBD2, cannot be checked with no DNA. CDR1 is MNHEY and CDR2 is SMNVEV in the germline V gene (reference sequence). The CDR3 is 15 amino acids. The chain's CDR3 is CASSILAGDPDTQYF.

The chain combines TRBV7-8 with TRBJ1-5; TCRdb gives TRBD1 as the D gene, but with no DNA this cannot be confirmed. In germline, CDR1 is SGHVS, CDR2 FQNEAQ. This CDR3 is 15 amino acids long. CDR3 sequence reads: CASSMDRGPYQPQHF.

This chain joins TRBV2 and TRBJ2-1; checking the TCRdb D call of TRBD2 is not possible without DNA. Germline values: CDR1 SNHLY, CDR2 FYNNEI. This CDR3 spans 15 amino acids. CDR3 amino acids: CASRATTRPVNEQFF.

The chain is built from TRBV27 and TRBJ1-1; without DNA, the TCRdb call of TRBD1 cannot be checked. Germline CDR1 MNHEY, CDR2 SMNVEV (reference sequence). The CDR3 is made up of 15 amino acids. Here the CDR3 reads CASSPFPGSNTEAFF.

The V gene is TRBV9, the J gene TRBJ2-5; the D gene TCRdb calls, TRBD1, cannot be checked with no DNA. CDR3 length: 16 residues. The germline gives CDR1 SGDLS, CDR2 YYNGEE. CDR3 amino acids: CASSVGTEVFQETQYF. Based on the CDR3 plus reference TRBV9 and TRBJ2-5, the full variable domain is DSGVTQTPKHLITATGQRVTLRCSPRSGDLSVYWYQQSLDQGLQFLIQYYNGEERAKGNILERFSAQQFPDLHSELNLSSLELGDSALYFCASSVGTEVFQETQYFGPGTRLLVL.

This chain links TRBV15 with TRBJ2-1; TCRdb selects TRBD2, and the lack of DNA leaves this call unchecked. The CDR3 is 18 residues long. The germline V gene encodes CDR1 LNHNV and CDR2 YYDKDF (reference sequence). The CDR3 loop reads CATSRGGTSDRMGDEQFF.

The chain links TRBV5-1 to TRBJ2-3; TCRdb picks TRBD2, but there is no DNA to check that call. There are 16 residues in the CDR3. Germline V CDR1 and CDR2: SGHRS, YFSETQ. CDR3 in amino acids: CASSPSSGPLGDTQYF.

The V gene is TRBV28, the J gene TRBJ2-7; the TRBD2 assignment by TCRdb is unverifiable without DNA. This CDR3 contains 14 residues. The germline V gene encodes CDR1 MDHEN and CDR2 SYDVKM. This CDR3 reads CASIQAGEAYEQYF.

This chain connects TRBV20-1 to TRBJ2-5; the TCRdb D gene call, TRBD2, has no DNA to confirm it. Germline loops: CDR1 DFQATT, CDR2 SNEGSKA (reference sequence). The CDR3 length is 15 residues. The CDR3 spells CSAKGVTSGKETQYF.

CDR3 loop: CSVGSGTVGQYF. The rearrangement joins TRBV29-1 to TRBJ2-7; TCRdb names TRBD2, which stays unverified in the absence of DNA. The CDR3 totals 12 residues. Germline V lookup: CDR1 SQVTM, CDR2 ANQGSEA.

V and J are TRBV12-5 and TRBJ2-1; the D call of TRBD1 rests on TCRdb alone, since no DNA is present to check it. This CDR3 is built from 13 residues. Germline-derived CDR1 and CDR2 are LGHNT and FRNRAP. CDR3 in amino acids: CASGLVGAVEQFF.

The chain joins TRBV29-1 to TRBJ2-7; the TCRdb call, TRBD1, lacks DNA for checking. Looked up from germline, CDR1 is SQVTM and CDR2 is ANQGSEA. CDR3 length: 11 amino acids. The CDR3 protein is CSGGIGNEQYF.

The V and J genes are TRBV6-1 and TRBJ2-3. The germline CDR1 and CDR2 sequences are MNHNS and SASEGT. The CDR3 consists of 13 residues. The CDR3 loop reads CASGTFGTDTQYF.

The chain uses TRBV18 and TRBJ1-4. Germline V CDR1 and CDR2: KGHSH, LQKENI. The CDR3 totals 15 residues. The CDR3 sequence: CASSPPGRKNEKLFF.

V and J are TRBV7-2 and TRBJ2-2. The germline CDR1 and CDR2 sequences are SGHTA and FQGNSA. This CDR3 is 16 amino acids long. The CDR3 sequence is CASSLGRRKNTGELFF.

J is TRBJ2-3 and V is TRBV6-5; TCRdb reports TRBD2, a call that lacks DNA to check it against. This CDR3 comprises 17 residues. The germline gives CDR1 MNHEY, CDR2 SVGAGI. CDR3 amino acids: CASSYGTSGFSTDTQYF.

This chain joins TRBV15 and TRBJ2-5; the D call from TCRdb, TRBD2, cannot be confirmed without DNA. Germline CDR1 LNHNV, CDR2 YYDKDF (reference sequence). This CDR3 has 17 amino acids. CDR3 in amino acids: CATSQPGTGTSQETQYF.

The chain is built from TRBV6-4 and TRBJ2-3; the TCRdb call, TRBD2, lacks DNA for checking. The length of the CDR3 is 15 residues. Germline V gene lookup returns CDR1 MRHNA and CDR2 SNTAGT. CDR3 residues: CASTEGLPSTDTQYF.

This rearrangement joins TRBV12-3 or TRBV12-4 to TRBJ1-2; TCRdb gives TRBD1 as the D gene, but with no DNA this cannot be confirmed. CDR3 length equals 13 residues. The CDR3 reads CASSSPPWGGYTF.